This TCR beta chain was observed in a study of T cell responses to AZD1222 COVID-19 vaccine. Study outcomes and limitations: Spike-spanning, vaccine-associated CD4 TCRs were dominant at 160-218 and 743-854.

The CDR3 has 15 amino acids. J was trimmed by 3 bases and V by 4 bases; bases with no gene match: 6. CDR1 is SGHRS, CDR2 YFSETQ, per germline. With regard to this clone: Its antigen is unknown.

This table comes from immunoSEQ multiplex PCR, and its TCRdb copy is limited to in-frame clones, with some not included. The sample includes about 110,000 clones, about 93% of them seen just once. Material: peripheral blood, obtained 28 days after the second AZD1222 dose. V is TRBV5-1 and J is TRBJ2-2, with 7 bases matching TRBD1. The sequence was collected from an adult who received the AZD1222 COVID-19 vaccine. The CDR3 nucleotides are TGCGCCAGCAGCCCCCAGACAGGGTACACCGGGGAGCTGTTTTTT. Translation gives CASSPQTGYTGELFF. The full variable domain, its missing parts supplied by reference TRBV5-1 and TRBJ2-2, is KAGVTQTPRYLIKTRGQQVTLSCSPISGHRSVSWYQQTPGQGLQFLFEYFSETQRNKGNFPGRFSGRQFSNSRSEMNVSTLELGDSALYLCASSPQTGYTGELFFGEGSRLTVL.